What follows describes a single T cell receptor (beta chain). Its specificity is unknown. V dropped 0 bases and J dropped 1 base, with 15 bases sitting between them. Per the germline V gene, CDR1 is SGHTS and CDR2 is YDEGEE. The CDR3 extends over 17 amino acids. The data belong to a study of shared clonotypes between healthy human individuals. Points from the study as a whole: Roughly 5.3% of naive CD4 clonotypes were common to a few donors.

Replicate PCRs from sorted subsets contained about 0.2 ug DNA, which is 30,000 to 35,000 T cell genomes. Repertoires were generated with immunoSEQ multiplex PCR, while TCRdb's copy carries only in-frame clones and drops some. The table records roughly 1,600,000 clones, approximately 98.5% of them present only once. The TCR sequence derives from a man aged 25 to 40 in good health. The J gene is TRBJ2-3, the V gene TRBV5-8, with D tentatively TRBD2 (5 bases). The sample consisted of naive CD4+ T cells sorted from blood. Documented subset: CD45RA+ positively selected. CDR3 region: CASSLGTSGVGTDTQYF. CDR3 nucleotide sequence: TGTGCCAGCAGCTTGGGGACTTCAGGAGTGGGCACAGATACGCAGTATTTT.